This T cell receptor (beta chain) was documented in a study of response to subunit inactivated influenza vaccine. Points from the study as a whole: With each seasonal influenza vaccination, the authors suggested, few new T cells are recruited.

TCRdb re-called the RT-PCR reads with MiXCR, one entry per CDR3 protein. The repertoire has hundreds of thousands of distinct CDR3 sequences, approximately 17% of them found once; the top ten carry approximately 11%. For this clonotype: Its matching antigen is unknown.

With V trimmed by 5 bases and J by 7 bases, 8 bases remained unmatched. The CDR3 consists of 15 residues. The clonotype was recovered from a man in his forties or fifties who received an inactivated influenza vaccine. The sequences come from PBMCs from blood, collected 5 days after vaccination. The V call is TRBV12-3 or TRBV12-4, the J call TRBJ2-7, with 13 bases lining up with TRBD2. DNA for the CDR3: TGTGCCAGCAGTCCCGGACTAGCGGGGGTGTTGGAGCAGTACTTC. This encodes CASSPGLAGVLEQYF.